The 9 T cell receptor beta chains listed next were all sequenced from one sample in a study of cytomegalovirus exposure and HLA in healthy donors (dated by TCRdb to 2016 to 2017). The library came from the immunoSEQ multiplex PCR assay. A mixture of 60 forward primers for TCR Vbeta segments and 13 reverse primers for TCR Jbeta segments was used in the multiplex PCR. The table comes from immuneACCESS by way of TCRdb, which keeps in-frame sequences with V and J called. Part of the clones is missing from these tables; in studies checked, under half for an unresolved V gene and the rest for unknown reasons. Within this sample are 310,000 or so clones, with 70% to 90% of them counted one time only. The top ten constitute 2% to 3% of the sample. The sample was PBMCs. The receptors originated from a woman between 18 and 30 years old in good health and CMV-seronegative.

CDR3 sequence reads: CASSATGTENSSSGNTIYF. As DNA, the CDR3 is TGTGCCAGCAGCGCGACCGGGACAGAAAATTCTTCCTCTGGAAACACCATATATTTT. The J gene is TRBJ1-3, the V gene TRBV7-7; TRBD1 agrees at 7 bases. The CDR3 is made up of 19 amino acids. V shed 5 bases, J shed 0 bases, and the junction held 16 bases outside the gene matches. CDR1 and CDR2 from the germline V gene are SSHAT and FNYEAQ (reference sequence).

The chain joins TRBV27 to TRBJ2-5, with D unresolved. The CDR3 consists of 15 residues. Germline-derived CDR1 and CDR2 are MNHEY and SMNVEV (reference sequence). Deletions cut 2 bases from V and 2 bases from J, with 12 bases between. In nucleotides, the CDR3 is TGTGCCAGCAGTTTAACCCGCAGTTATCAAGAGACCCAGTACTTC. Amino acid sequence: CASSLTRSYQETQYF.

Concerning this clone: Other nucleotide sequences in the sample specify the same CDR3. The CDR3 nucleotides read TGTGCCAGCAGTTTATTTTTTGACAGGAGCTCCTACAATGAGCAGTTCTTC. It specifies CASSLFFDRSSYNEQFF. The chain recombines TRBV7-6 with TRBJ2-1; possible D gene TRBD1, 6 bases. Trimming pared 6 bases from V and 0 bases from J, leaving 18 bases between. The CDR3 is made up of 17 amino acids. Looked up from germline, CDR1 is SGHVS and CDR2 is FNYEAQ.

The chain combines TRBV9 with TRBJ2-1; D might be TRBD2 (5 bases). CDR3 length: 13 residues. Deletions cut 0 bases from V and 4 bases from J, with 5 bases between. Germline V gene lookup returns CDR1 SGDLS and CDR2 YYNGEE. This CDR3 reads CASSVGTYNEQFF. CDR3 bases: TGTGCCAGCAGCGTAGGGACTTACAATGAGCAGTTCTTC.

The rearrangement links TRBV30 to TRBJ2-2, with TRBD2 matching over 7 bases. CDR1 is GTSNPN and CDR2 is SVGIG in the germline V gene (reference sequence). The length of the CDR3 is 13 residues. V lost 2 bases, J lost 8 bases, and 5 bases stayed unmatched. CDR3 bases: TGTGCCTGGAGTATCTGGGGGGGTGGGGAGCTGTTTTTT. This codes for CAWSIWGGGELFF.

The genes are TRBV13 and TRBJ1-6, with 10 bases fitting TRBD1. Germline V gene lookup returns CDR1 PRHDT and CDR2 FYEKMQ (reference sequence). V trimming: 5 bases; J trimming: 8 bases; junction bases outside the gene matches: 3. This CDR3 has 14 amino acids. CDR3 coding DNA: TGTGCCAGCAGCGAAGGGACAGGGGATTCACCCCTCCACTTT. Translating it yields CASSEGTGDSPLHF.

This rearrangement joins TRBV7-9 to TRBJ1-6; 10 nucleotides agree with TRBD1. The CDR3 has 14 amino acids. After removal of 5 bases from V and 13 bases from J, the junction contained 8 bases not matched to a gene. The germline gives CDR1 SEHNR, CDR2 FQNEAQ (reference sequence). CDR3 DNA sequence: TGTGCCAGCAGCCGCGGGACAGGGGAGTTGCCCCTCCACTTT. Its translation is CASSRGTGELPLHF.

This chain uses TRBV5-1 with TRBJ1-1; D not certain. Germline V lookup: CDR1 SGHRS, CDR2 YFSETQ. This CDR3 comprises 18 residues. Trimming pared 2 bases from V and 0 bases from J, leaving 20 bases between. CDR3 sequence reads: CASSFLSLNPGMNTEAFF. The CDR3 nucleotides are TGCGCCAGCAGCTTTTTATCTCTCAATCCAGGAATGAACACTGAAGCTTTCTTT.

Notes on this clone: Its ends do not fully match the called genes, so a read error is possible. The chain recombines TRBV7-7 with TRBJ2-3; TRBD2 aligns across 7 bases. The CDR3 is 15 amino acids. CDR1 is SSHAT, CDR2 FNYEAQ, per germline (reference sequence). CDR3 loop: CASSLSSGGSDTQYF. CDR3 DNA sequence: TGTGCTAGCAGCTTATCTAGCGGCGGTTCAGATACGCAGTATTTT. Full variable domain (missing parts from reference TRBV7-7 and TRBJ2-3): GAGVSQSPRYKVTKRGQDVTLRCDPISSHATLYWYQQALGQGPEFLTYFNYEAQPDKSGLPSDRFSAERPEGSISTLTIQRTEQRDSAMYRCASSLSSGGSDTQYFGPGTRLTVL.